This entry describes one T cell receptor beta chain. Its cognate antigen is unknown. This specimen comes from a study of T-cell reconstitution after alpha-beta-depleted transplantation in children. Findings of the study overall: For some patients, TCRbeta diversity was high at day 60 because of recipient T cells and thymic progenitors that survived. It was reported that alpha-beta T cells came from several hundred expanded graft clones (about two months after transplant).

As it was prepared, the TCRbeta library received unique molecular identifiers. Each CDR3 protein gets one entry after TCRdb re-called the PCR reads with MiXCR. The sample records about 510,000 distinct CDR3 sequences, about an eighth being singletons. The CDR3 contains 14 residues. V was shortened by 0 bases and J by 7 bases, with 10 bases between the two germline ends. Germline V lookup: CDR1 MNHEY, CDR2 SVGAGI. The rearrangement uses TRBV6-5 and TRBJ2-1; D uncertain. This TCR derives from a female patient aged 2-9 years who had a stem cell transplant for aplastic anemia, so the T cells may come from the graft donor. The sequences come from PBMCs, mostly from graft donor cells, collected 180 days after TCRalphabeta/CD19-depleted stem cell transplant. As DNA, the CDR3 is TGTGCCAGCAGTTACTCGAGACGCCCGAATGAGCAGTTCTTC. This encodes CASSYSRRPNEQFF.